This T cell receptor beta chain was identified during a study of Tregs in tolerant kidney transplant recipients (dated by TCRdb to the late 2010s). About the full investigation: Related donors were used in the transplants with nonmyeloablative bone marrow transplantation, and mixed chimerism was transient in the human trials. The study used TCRbeta sequencing to identify donor-specific regulatory T cells before combined kidney and bone marrow transplantation, then tracked those cells after transplant.

What this sample's time point label stands for: blood sample drawn before combined kidney and bone marrow transplant. Thawed PBMCs were FACS-sorted into unstimulated Tregs (CD4+CD25+CD127-), CD4+ non-Tregs (CD4+CD25-), CD4 cells and CD8 cells. The patients were a handful of recipients of combined kidney and bone marrow transplants from the ITN036ST trial, and samples were available only for these trial subjects. Healthy control blood was processed by Ficoll density gradient to PBMCs and cryopreserved; patient PBMCs were collected before and after transplant. For TCRbeta CDR3 sequencing, genomic DNA was extracted from sorted cells using the QIAGEN DNeasy Blood and Tissue Kit. High-throughput TCRbeta CDR3 sequencing was carried out commercially through immunoSEQ, with PCR amplification with bias correction and internal controls included. The original methods were these. Unique productive TCRbeta sequences were defined by CDR3 nucleotide sequence where primers matched, otherwise by CDR3 amino acid sequence with Vbeta and Jbeta genes. As a correction for sorting error, sequences shared between sorted populations at a frequency ratio of 2:1 or less were discarded, and the remaining shared sequences were assigned to the higher population. A sequence was defined as donor-reactive if the sequence was expanded at least 5-fold in CFSE-low cells compared with unstimulated cells and had a frequency of at least 0.01% in CFSE-low cells. Repertoire divergence was quantified by Jensen-Shannon divergence using the top 100 TCRbeta sequences ranked by frequency. For samples with multiple sequencing runs, sorting error was corrected in each run separately before the runs were combined. The source is immuneACCESS, and TCRdb retained only in-frame sequences with V and J called. Part of the clones is not carried over; for the studies checked, unresolved V genes explain less than half of this, and the remainder is unexplained. V, J and clone size are those of that table, while D and trimming were read from the DNA. The sample profile shows about 66,000 clones; roughly 92% of them were found once. Of the sample, over 9.5% falls within the top ten clones.

Summary of the overall study and its limitations: The study was constrained by small patient numbers, and validation of the findings is required in larger populations and under other immunosuppression protocols. Expanding Tregs with activated donor B cells appeared to identify the most biologically relevant and donor-specific TCRbeta repertoire. Donor-specific Treg expansion exceeded global Treg expansion in tolerant patients, suggesting antigen-driven rather than nonspecific expansion. Because the PCR primers were changed over time for some patients, nucleotide-level comparison could not be performed across the samples from those patients. Biological reproducibility was not directly addressed, though technical replication error appeared minimal.

Details on this clone: No antigen is known for it. Base-call qualities are not available, and no considerably larger clone is one nucleotide away.

The germline V gene supplies CDR1 SGDLS and CDR2 YYNGEE. Compared with germline, V lacks 3 bases and J lacks 5 bases; bases without a gene match: 7. Taken from cysteine to phenylalanine, the CDR3 has 17 residues. The only DNA kept is the CDR3, 51 bases in frame from the first base. The chain is assembled from TRBV9 and TRBJ2-1; 14 nucleotides in the junction match TRBD2. Sequences were derived from CD8+ T cells from blood, sampled before the transplant. This receptor was identified in a human donor who received a combined kidney and bone marrow transplant. The nucleotide sequence reads TGTGCCAGCAGCGCTTCCGGGACTAGCGGGGGACACAATGAGCAGTTCTTC. The encoded protein is CASSASGTSGGHNEQFF.